The sequence of this T cell receptor beta chain was determined in a study of T cells in Graves' hyperthyroidism and ophthalmopathy. About this clonotype: This may come from a read error, since a much larger clone is one base off.

RNA transcripts yielded amplified TCR beta CDR3 regions. Carried out on the TCR CDR3, a first-round RT-PCR used the HTBI primer set. TCRdb itself ran the multiplex PCR reads through MiXCR, one entry per CDR3 protein. Here the sample spans roughly 350,000 distinct CDR3 sequences, 13% to 15% being singletons. This CDR3 region has 14 residues. Sequences were obtained from blood. The rearrangement links TRBV12-3 or TRBV12-4 to TRBJ2-3, with 8 bases lining up with TRBD1. The source of this sequence is a woman between 25 and 40 years old with Graves' ophthalmopathy. The CDR3 reads CASKSMGQVDMQYF. CDR3 sequence (DNA): TGTGCCAGCAAGTCTATGGGACAGGTCGATATGCAGTATTTT.